This is a list of T cell receptor beta chains from one sample in a study of control samples from healthy donors and cancer patients. Measured with immunoSEQ multiplex PCR; TCRdb has only the in-frame clones, and not every one. The sample has approximately 160,000 clones; about nine tenths are singletons. Sequencing input: blood. These receptors all stem from a woman aged 40 to 50 in good health. Both conserved end residues are part of each CDR3. The order of the fields is D gene, clone size, V gene, J gene, CDR3 protein, CDR3 DNA. A D gene is named only where the DNA matches it firmly. The size of a clone is reported for some rows only, either as once, few or many, or as a class for expanded clones.

NA,NA,TRBV5-1,TRBJ2-2,CASSPPIAANTGELFF,TGCGCCAGCAGCCCCCCAATCGCCGCGAACACCGGGGAGCTGTTTTTT
NA,NA,TRBV14,TRBJ2-7,CASSQGSEQYF,TGTGCCAGCAGCCAAGGGTCTGAGCAGTACTTC
NA,NA,TRBV9,TRBJ1-5,CASSVGGSNQPQHF,TGTGCCAGCAGCGTTGGGGGTAGCAATCAGCCCCAGCATTTT
NA,NA,TRBV5-6,TRBJ2-3,CASSFIVAVTDTQYF,TGTGCCAGCAGCTTCATTGTGGCAGTAACAGATACGCAGTATTTT
NA,once,TRBV19,TRBJ2-5,CASNMGPGQPFQETQYF,TGTGCCAGTAATATGGGTCCCGGACAACCGTTTCAAGAGACCCAGTACTTC
NA,NA,TRBV6-5,TRBJ1-2,CASSKDITNYGYTF,TGTGCCAGCAGTAAGGATATAACTAACTATGGCTACACCTTC
NA,few,TRBV10-3,TRBJ2-5,CAISVYGIQETQYF,TGTGCCATCAGTGTGTACGGGATCCAAGAGACCCAGTACTTC
TRBD2,few,TRBV6-1,TRBJ2-1,CASSDAGRAYNEQFF,TGTGCCAGCAGTGATGCAGGGAGGGCCTACAATGAGCAGTTCTTC
TRBD2,NA,TRBV3-1/TRBV3-2,TRBJ2-3,CASSRTSGGPDTQYF,TGTGCCAGCAGCCGGACTAGCGGGGGCCCAGATACGCAGTATTTT
NA,NA,TRBV7-8,TRBJ1-3,CASQTVASGNTIYF,TGTGCCAGCCAGACGGTCGCTAGTGGGAACACCATATATTTT
NA,NA,TRBV7-9,TRBJ1-2,CASSTGVVFGYTF,TGTGCCAGCAGCACCGGCGTCGTTTTTGGCTACACCTTC
NA,NA,TRBV5-1,TRBJ2-5,CASSLATDLQETQYF,TGCGCCAGCAGCTTGGCCACGGACCTTCAAGAGACCCAGTACTTC
NA,NA,TRBV12-3/TRBV12-4,TRBJ1-2,CASSLGGSNGYTF,TGTGCCAGCAGTTTAGGGGGCTCGAATGGCTACACCTTC